This TCR beta chain was obtained from a study of blood T cell repertoires in COVID-19. Germline trimming cut 6 bases from V and 7 bases from J; bases unmatched to any gene: 8. This CDR3 region has 14 residues. The germline gives CDR1 KGHSH, CDR2 LQKENI. TCRdb's table, derived via immunoSEQ multiplex PCR, lists solely in-frame clones and lacks some. The sample carries over 150,000 clones, approximately 85% recorded once. Seattle's cohort entered during active infection and was followed longitudinally. The sample consisted of peripheral blood. The sequence derives from a man aged 60 to 75 with COVID-19, enrolled during active disease. The V and J genes are TRBV18 and TRBJ1-2, with 10 positions matching TRBD1. The CDR3: CASSWGQGSGGYTF. CDR3 nucleotide sequence: TGTGCCAGCTCTTGGGGACAGGGGAGTGGTGGCTACACCTTC.